This entry concerns a single T cell receptor beta chain. Its matching antigen is unknown. Depth targeted 1 in 200,000 to 1 in 1 million T cells, averaging about 9.2x coverage per clonotype. The table came from immunoSEQ multiplex PCR; TCRdb's copy has only in-frame clones and leaves some out. The sample comprises more than 300,000 clones, more than 65% of which are singletons, and over 5% rests with the top ten. There are 13 residues in the CDR3. In germline, CDR1 is SGHTA, CDR2 FQGTGA. Trimming took 7 bases from V and 4 from J, leaving 13 bases between them. These data originate in a study of cytotoxic CD8 clonotypes in ibrutinib-treated CLL. General study results and limits: Rare overall, public clonotypes shrank or held steady under therapy.

V usage is TRBV7-3 and J usage is TRBJ1-2, with D possibly TRBD1 on 5 matching bases. This clonotype originated in a human donor with chronic lymphocytic leukemia. The sequencing here drew on PBMCs, taken before ibrutinib treatment. The chain's CDR3 is CASKRQTAYGYTF. The DNA for the CDR3 is TGTGCCAGCAAGCGACAGACAGCCTATGGCTACACCTTC.